The clone carrying this TCR beta chain occurred many times. Using its own MiXCR run on the 5' RACE reads, TCRdb lists one record per CDR3 protein. The sample carries 430,000 or so distinct CDR3 sequences, roughly 24% recorded once. This sample was included in a study of identical twins. Per germline, CDR1 LGHDT and CDR2 YNNKEL (reference sequence). The CDR3 is 15 residues long. V was clipped by 4 bases and J by 6 bases; unmatched bases: 6. This sample was also put to use in a study of T cells expressing NK-cell markers. That study reports: The eight sequenced donors comprised seven who were HCMV-seropositive and one who was seronegative.

V is TRBV3-1 and J is TRBJ2-1, with 10 bases fitting TRBD1. Sequenced sample: CD4+ T cells sorted from blood. This clonotype originated in a young woman in good health. The CDR3 is CASSLWTGGVNEQFF. The CDR3, as DNA: TGTGCCAGCAGCCTCTGGACAGGGGGTGTCAATGAGCAGTTCTTC.